One sample yielded the 7 T cell receptor beta chains listed below, sequenced in a study of T-cell memory formation after mild COVID-19. TCRdb itself ran the 5' RACE reads through MiXCR, one entry per CDR3 protein. The sample carries 470,000 or so distinct CDR3 sequences, 20% recorded once. Input material: PBMCs or a T cell subset sorted from them (not recorded which). Every receptor here comes from an adult woman who had mild COVID-19 (a few samples of this study predate the infection). Cell type and time point are not known.

This clonotype came up once. The J gene is TRBJ2-7, the V gene TRBV29-1; D is unclear. CDR3 length: 14 amino acids. Per germline, CDR1 SQVTM and CDR2 ANQGSEA. V was shortened by 5 bases and J by 0 bases, with 14 bases between the two germline ends. The CDR3 is CSVLRQSDSYEQYF. CDR3 sequence (DNA): TGCAGCGTTTTACGTCAGAGCGACTCCTACGAGCAGTACTTC.

This chain joins TRBV4-2 and TRBJ2-3; maybe TRBD1 (8 bases). The germline V gene encodes CDR1 LGHNA and CDR2 YNFKEQ. The CDR3 spans 16 residues. V dropped 4 bases and J dropped 1 base, with 15 bases sitting between them. CDR3 bases: TGTGCCAGCAGCCCGACAGGGGAGGGTCGCACAGATACGCAGTATTTT. Its translation: CASSPTGEGRTDTQYF.

The rearrangement uses TRBV7-2 and TRBJ2-1; D is unresolved. Trimming removed 5 bases from V and 7 bases from J, with 12 bases in between. There are 13 residues in the CDR3. Looked up from germline, CDR1 is SGHTA and CDR2 is FQGNSA. Written as DNA, the CDR3 is TGTGCCAGCAGCGTCTGGGTTGCTAATGAGCAGTTCTTC. As protein: CASSVWVANEQFF. Full variable domain (outside the CDR3, taken from reference TRBV7-2 and TRBJ2-1): GAGVSQSPSNKVTEKGKDVELRCDPISGHTALYWYRQSLGQGLEFLIYFQGNSAPDKSGLPSDRFSAERTGGSVSTLTIQRTQQEDSAVYLCASSVWVANEQFFGPGTRLTVL.

This clonotype was found a few times. The chain employs TRBV6-5 and TRBJ1-6; D perhaps matches TRBD1 (5 bases). V lost 6 bases and J lost 10, with 16 bases in between. Germline V lookup: CDR1 MNHEY, CDR2 SVGAGI. The CDR3 has 14 amino acids. CDR3 loop: CASSVGAGWSPLHF. The CDR3 DNA reads as TGTGCCAGCAGCGTAGGGGCAGGGTGGTCACCCCTCCACTTT.

The V and J genes are TRBV7-9 and TRBJ2-2, with a tentative D call TRBD2 (6 bases). This CDR3 has 16 residues. The V end was cut by 0 bases, the J end by 4 bases, with 12 bases between. Germline V gives CDR1 SEHNR, CDR2 FQNEAQ (reference sequence). CDR3 in amino acids: CASSLARGKLTGELFF. In DNA form, the CDR3 reads TGTGCCAGCAGCTTAGCTCGGGGGAAACTCACCGGGGAGCTGTTTTTT.

The chain has TRBV6-1 and TRBJ2-7; 13 bases line up with TRBD2. The V segment lost 7 bases and the J segment 2 bases; nucleotides outside the gene matches: 2. Looked up from germline, CDR1 is MNHNS and CDR2 is SASEGT. This CDR3 contains 14 residues. DNA for the CDR3: TGTGCCAGCAACGGACTAGCGGGGGCCTACGAGCAGTACTTC. Encoded protein: CASNGLAGAYEQYF.

This rearrangement joins TRBV27 to TRBJ2-5; TRBD2 matches at 10 bases. The V gene's germline CDR1 is MNHEY and CDR2 SMNVEV (reference sequence). V was pared by 4 bases and J by 5 bases, with 10 bases of the junction left unmatched. This CDR3 is 16 amino acids long. The CDR3 sequence is CASSSLAGAPGETQYF. Here the CDR3 DNA reads TGTGCCAGCAGTTCGCTAGCGGGGGCCCCGGGGGAGACCCAGTACTTC.